This TCR beta chain is drawn from a study of T cell responses to AZD1222 COVID-19 vaccine. Findings and limits, study-wide: Only after the peak T cell response were repertoires sampled. An increase in Spike-specific TCR breadth and depth was observed after two AZD1222 doses. Vaccine-associated CD4 TCRs ranged over spike, dominating at 160-218 and 743-854.

Clones were read by immunoSEQ multiplex PCR, and TCRdb kept only the in-frame ones, dropping some. This sample has 150,000 to 180,000 clones, with about 88% found just once. CDR3 length equals 15 residues. Germline V gives CDR1 SGHNT, CDR2 YYREEE (reference sequence). The ends were cut back, 0 bases at V and 4 bases at J, with 10 bases in the middle. Details on this clone: Its specificity is not known.

This TCR derives from an adult in good health. The source was peripheral blood, collected on day 0 of AZD1222 vaccination. This sequence joins TRBV5-4 and TRBJ1-4, with a tentative D call TRBD1 (6 bases). The CDR3 DNA reads as TGTGCCAGCAGCTTGGCCGGGACACGTAATGAAAAACTGTTTTTT. It yields the protein CASSLAGTRNEKLFF.